This T cell receptor beta chain is from a study of T cell repertoires in cytomegalovirus infection. Across the whole study: Based on public TCR beta signatures, there were indications of CMV infection and of a matching HLA type. The study, taken as a whole, reports: Public TCR beta family frequency separated CMV-and-HLA carriers, including in an independent cohort. Predominance within the ex vivo response was attributable to HLA-C-restricted CMV-specific TCR beta clonotypes.

The germline V gene encodes CDR1 KGHDR and CDR2 SFDVKD. The CDR3 is made up of 20 amino acids. V lost 6 bases and J 0 bases, leaving 27 bases between the germline ends. This clonotype was counted at least ten times. The antigen is not known. TCRdb reanalysed the reads using MiXCR and keeps one entry per CDR3 protein. The sample has 100,000 to 150,000 distinct CDR3 sequences, 8.8% seen once. Specimen: PBMCs. This rearrangement joins TRBV24-1 to TRBJ2-3, with a possible D match to TRBD2 (6 bases). The sequence was collected from a human donor in good health (CMV status not recorded). Some clones in this sample may be carry-over from other donors' samples. The CDR3 nucleotides read TGTGCCACCAGTTCAACGGGAGTCTCTAGGCCCAAAACTAGCACAGATACGCAGTATTTT. Translating gives CATSSTGVSRPKTSTDTQYF.